The 7 T cell receptor beta chains below come from one sample, sequenced in a study of cytomegalovirus exposure and HLA in healthy donors. The PCR used 60 Vbeta and 13 Jbeta primers. The table came from immunoSEQ multiplex PCR; TCRdb's copy has only in-frame clones and leaves some out. The sample holds under 200,000 clones; 82% are singletons and the top ten take approximately 1.5%. Specimen: PBMCs. The receptors were gathered from a girl aged 10-17 years in good health and CMV-seropositive.

The chain combines TRBV6-1 with TRBJ1-1; TRBD1 might be the D (5 bases). Trimming pared 10 bases from V and 9 bases from J, leaving 18 bases between. This CDR3 spans 12 amino acids. Per germline, CDR1 MNHNS and CDR2 SASEGT. In nucleotides, the CDR3 is TGTGCCAACACCGACAGATTTAATAAAGCTTTCTTT. This gives the protein CANTDRFNKAFF.

The rearrangement joins TRBV28 to TRBJ1-2, with TRBD1 as a possible D gene (6 bases). This CDR3 is 12 amino acids long. The V gene lost 6 bases and the J gene lost 12 bases, with 17 bases spanning the gap. CDR1 MDHEN and CDR2 SYDVKM come from the germline V gene. The CDR3: CASRPIQGWDTF. Here the CDR3 DNA reads TGTGCCAGCAGACCTATACAGGGCTGGGACACCTTC.

This chain links TRBV28 with TRBJ1-2; 10 nucleotides align to TRBD1. CDR1 and CDR2 from the germline V gene are MDHEN and SYDVKM. This CDR3 region has 14 residues. With 6 bases clipped from V and 6 bases from J, the junction kept 7 bases outside the gene matches. For the CDR3, the DNA is TGTGCCAGCAGGCAACCCGGGACAGGGGATGGCTACACCTTC. This codes for CASRQPGTGDGYTF.

Remarks on this clone: At one boundary the junction diverges from the germline segment, which might be a read error. Here the CDR3 DNA reads TGTGCCATCAGTGAGTCAGGGGATCACCGCAGGATTGTCTTT. This codes for CAISESGDHRRIVF. V usage is TRBV10-3 and J usage is TRBJ1-1, with a weak D call TRBD1 (5 bases). The CDR3 sequence is 14 residues long. Germline V gives CDR1 ENHRY, CDR2 SYGVKD.

CDR3: CASRSGQDNEQFF. The CDR3 bases are TGTGCCAGCAGGTCAGGACAGGACAATGAGCAGTTCTTC. The gene calls are TRBV28 and TRBJ2-1, with TRBD1 identical over 7 bases. Unmatched junction bases numbered 4, after V lost 6 bases and J lost 5 bases. The germline gives CDR1 MDHEN, CDR2 SYDVKM. The CDR3 covers 13 residues. Filled out from reference TRBV28 and TRBJ2-1, the complete variable domain reads DVKVTQSSRYLVKRTGEKVFLECVQDMDHENMFWYRQDPGLGLRLIYFSYDVKMKEKGDIPEGYSVSREKKERFSLILESASTNQTSMYLCASRSGQDNEQFFGPGTRLTVL.

The chain is built from TRBV10-3 and TRBJ2-1; a weak D match, TRBD2 (6 bases). This CDR3 is 17 amino acids long. The V gene's germline CDR1 is ENHRY and CDR2 SYGVKD. Trimming pared 0 bases from V and 4 bases from J, leaving 16 bases between. DNA for the CDR3: TGTGCCATCAGTGAGTCGGACGGGGGTCTTTTTTACAATGAGCAGTTCTTC. Its protein is CAISESDGGLFYNEQFF.

This chain uses TRBV27 with TRBJ2-1; D call uncertain. Germline loops: CDR1 MNHEY, CDR2 SMNVEV (reference sequence). V was cut by 2 bases and J by 5 bases, with 7 bases left in between. The CDR3 has 13 residues. The CDR3 spells CASSLRGDNEQFF. The CDR3 DNA reads as TGTGCCAGCAGTTTAAGAGGTGACAATGAGCAGTTCTTC.